This record looks at one TCR beta chain sequence and its context. The CDR3 contains 16 residues. Trimming took 5 bases from V and 4 from J, leaving 21 bases between them. Germline CDR1 reads KGHSH; CDR2 reads LQKENI. The data were obtained in a study of blood T cell repertoires in COVID-19. Original analysis: Amplification with reference gene primers provided the estimates of nucleated cell counts. The method was immunoSEQ multiplex PCR; TCRdb's version includes in-frame clones alone and lacks a portion of them. For V, J and clone size, that table is used; D and trimming come from the DNA. The repertoire holds 150,000 to 200,000 clones, with roughly 89% as singletons.

The sample was peripheral blood. The source of this sequence is a man aged 40-49 years with acute or convalescent COVID-19. The chain is built from TRBV18 and TRBJ2-7, with D perhaps matching TRBD1 (6 bases). This CDR3 reads CASSTTTRGAGYEQYF. CDR3 DNA sequence: TGTGCCAGCTCAACGACTACCAGGGGTGCAGGGTACGAGCAGTACTTC.